These 11 T cell receptor beta chains were sequenced from one sample in a study of T cell repertoires in cytomegalovirus infection. TCRdb re-called the reads with MiXCR, one entry per CDR3 protein. The sample yields 750,000 to 900,000 distinct CDR3 sequences, roughly 29% seen once. Antigens of these TCRs are unknown. Sequencing used cultured CD8+ T cells from PBMCs, obtained from culture after CMV antigen stimulation. These receptors were obtained from a human donor in good health (CMV status not recorded). Some clones in this sample may be carry-over from other donors' samples.

This sequence joins TRBV4-3 and TRBJ2-1, with D unclear. Germline V gives CDR1 LGHNA, CDR2 YSLEER. This CDR3 spans 15 amino acids. Trimming removed 1 base from V and 6 bases from J, with 13 bases in between. For the CDR3, the DNA is TGCGCCAGCAGCCAAGCTCACCCCCCGGGCAATGAGCAGTTCTTC. Amino acids: CASSQAHPPGNEQFF.

The chain links TRBV5-4 to TRBJ2-2, with D tentatively TRBD2 (5 bases). Germline V gene sequence: CDR1 SGHNT, CDR2 YYREEE (reference sequence). The V and J ends lost 9 bases and 4 bases respectively, with 16 bases between them. The CDR3 spans 14 residues. In DNA form, the CDR3 reads TGTGCCATCCCGGGGTTCAATGGCACCGGGGAGCTGTTTTTT. Encoded protein: CAIPGFNGTGELFF.

The chain has TRBV18 and TRBJ2-5; maybe TRBD2 (5 bases). V lost 4 bases, J lost 3 bases, and 12 bases lay in between. Germline CDR1 reads KGHSH; CDR2 reads LQKENI. CDR3 length equals 14 residues. Here the CDR3 DNA reads TGTGCCAGCTCACGGCTACTAGAGAAAGAGACCCAGTACTTC. Translating gives CASSRLLEKETQYF.

This chain uses TRBV11-2 with TRBJ1-1; D is ambiguous. The V gene's germline CDR1 is SGHAT and CDR2 FQNNGV. CDR3 length equals 17 residues. V shed 2 bases and J shed 0 bases, with 16 bases lying between them. This CDR3 is CASSLNVPVNVNTEAFF. In DNA form, the CDR3 reads TGTGCCAGCAGCTTAAATGTCCCAGTCAATGTGAACACTGAAGCTTTCTTT.

This clonotype was seen only a few times. The J gene is TRBJ1-2, the V gene TRBV7-9; D is uncertain. Between the trimmed V and J ends, which lost 6 bases and 6 bases, there was a span of 8 bases. The CDR3 has 11 residues. Germline V gives CDR1 SEHNR, CDR2 FQNEAQ (reference sequence). The CDR3 DNA follows: TGTGCCAGCAGGCAGAGGGATGGCTACACCTTC. It yields the protein CASRQRDGYTF.

This clonotype has ten or more counts. The rearrangement uses TRBV7-2 and TRBJ2-3; D remains unclear. The germline CDR1 and CDR2 sequences are SGHTA and FQGNSA. Trimming pared 2 bases from V and 6 bases from J, leaving 9 bases between. The CDR3 runs to 13 residues. The CDR3 here is CASSLIGPDTQYF. In DNA form, the CDR3 reads TGTGCCAGCAGCTTAATCGGTCCCGATACGCAGTATTTT.

This clonotype was detected only a few times. V is TRBV24-1 and J is TRBJ2-1, with 9 nucleotides matching TRBD1. The CDR3 sequence is 17 residues long. J gave up 0 bases and V 2 bases, and 4 bases lay outside the gene matches. Germline lookup yields CDR1 KGHDR and CDR2 SFDVKD. CDR3 region: CATSDSTGGSSYNEQFF. The CDR3 bases are TGTGCCACCAGTGATTCGACAGGGGGAAGCTCCTACAATGAGCAGTTCTTC.

This clonotype was seen many times. The rearrangement links TRBV12-3 or TRBV12-4 to TRBJ1-5, with 7 nucleotides matching TRBD1. This CDR3 spans 15 amino acids. J lost 5 bases, V lost 6 bases, and 10 bases had no gene match. CDR3 residues: CASSSDRQRYQPQHF. DNA for the CDR3: TGTGCCAGCAGCTCGGACAGGCAACGGTATCAGCCCCAGCATTTT.

The chain combines TRBV27 with TRBJ2-7, with 10 bases fitting TRBD2. Germline-derived CDR1 and CDR2 are MNHEY and SMNVEV (reference sequence). The V gene end was trimmed by 5 bases and the J gene end by 6 bases; junction bases not matched to a gene: 7. This CDR3 comprises 14 residues. The CDR3 region is CASSPGLARGEQYV. The DNA for the CDR3 is TGTGCCAGCAGTCCGGGACTAGCGAGGGGCGAGCAGTACGTC.

The V and J genes are TRBV7-9 and TRBJ1-1; 12 bases are shared with TRBD1. The CDR3 is made up of 18 amino acids. Germline CDR1 and CDR2: SEHNR and FQNEAQ (reference sequence). J was trimmed by 1 base and V by 6 bases; bases with no gene match: 12. CDR3 protein: CASRYPGTGGVWNTEAFF. DNA of the CDR3: TGTGCCAGCAGGTACCCCGGGACAGGGGGCGTTTGGAACACTGAAGCTTTCTTT.

The genes are TRBV6-2 or TRBV6-3 and TRBJ2-1; D gene ambiguous. CDR3 size: 12 residues. With 2 bases removed from V and 14 bases from J, the gap between germline ends came to 13 bases. Germline V lookup: CDR1 MNHEY, CDR2 SVGEGT. The CDR3, as DNA: TGTGCCAGCAGTTACGGGGTGTGGGAAAAGTTCTTC. Translation: CASSYGVWEKFF.